These 5 T cell receptor beta chains came from one sample sequenced in a study of cytomegalovirus exposure and HLA in healthy donors. PCR involved 60 Vbeta and 13 Jbeta primers. Method: immunoSEQ multiplex PCR; TCRdb's copy keeps in-frame clones and lacks some. The sample contains fewer than 200,000 clones, roughly 85% of which appear only once. The sequenced sample was PBMCs. Receptor source: a man aged 18 to 30 in good health and CMV-seropositive.

This chain links TRBV6-5 with TRBJ2-3; D is perhaps TRBD1 (6 bases). CDR3 length: 16 amino acids. Germline CDR1 is MNHEY and CDR2 is SVGAGI. V lost 4 bases, J lost 1 base, and 15 bases lay in between. The CDR3 here is CASSWGTGMGTDTQYF. CDR3 sequence (DNA): TGTGCCAGCAGTTGGGGAACAGGGATGGGCACAGATACGCAGTATTTT.

The CDR3 reads CASSVQGMPGNTIYF. Here the CDR3 DNA reads TGTGCCAGCAGTGTACAGGGGATGCCTGGAAACACCATATATTTT. This chain uses TRBV25-1 with TRBJ1-3, with 7 bases matching TRBD1. The germline CDR1 and CDR2 sequences are MGHDK and SYGVNS. This CDR3 comprises 15 residues. V lost 4 bases to trimming and J lost 2 bases; unmatched junction nucleotides: 5.

V gene TRBV15 combines with J gene TRBJ2-7; D is perhaps TRBD1 (6 bases). The ends were cut back, 6 bases at V and 5 bases at J, with 14 bases in the middle. The CDR3 consists of 13 residues. Germline CDR1 is LNHNV and CDR2 is YYDKDF (reference sequence). The CDR3 coding sequence is TGTGCCACCAGTACAGGGAATACCCACGAGCAGTACTTC. Encoded protein: CATSTGNTHEQYF. Full variable domain (remainder filled in from reference TRBV15 and TRBJ2-7): DAMVIQNPRYQVTQFGKPVTLSCSQTLNHNVMYWYQQKSSQAPKLLFHYYDKDFNNEADTPDNFQSRRPNTSFCFLDIRSPGLGDTAMYLCATSTGNTHEQYFGPGTRLTVT.

Points on this clone: A junction end diverges from the germline sequence, so it may reflect a read error. The rearrangement links TRBV9 to TRBJ1-1; maybe TRBD1 (5 bases). The CDR3 extends over 11 amino acids. Germline CDR1 is SGDLS and CDR2 is YYNGEE. The CDR3 nucleotides are TGTGCCAGCAGCGTAAGGGAGGGGCTCATCTTT. It codes for CASSVREGLIF. The entire variable domain, with the rest obtained from reference TRBV9 and TRBJ1-1, is as follows: DSGVTQTPKHLITATGQRVTLRCSPRSGDLSVYWYQQSLDQGLQFLIQYYNGEERAKGNILERFSAQQFPDLHSELNLSSLELGDSALYFCASSVREGLIFGQGTRLTVV.

J is TRBJ1-3 and V is TRBV6-5, with no clear D. CDR3 length equals 16 residues. V was cut by 0 bases and J by 2 bases, with 11 bases left in between. Germline V gives CDR1 MNHEY, CDR2 SVGAGI. This CDR3 reads CASSYSGSRPGNTIYF. The CDR3 DNA is TGTGCCAGCAGTTACTCGGGCTCCCGGCCTGGAAACACCATATATTTT.